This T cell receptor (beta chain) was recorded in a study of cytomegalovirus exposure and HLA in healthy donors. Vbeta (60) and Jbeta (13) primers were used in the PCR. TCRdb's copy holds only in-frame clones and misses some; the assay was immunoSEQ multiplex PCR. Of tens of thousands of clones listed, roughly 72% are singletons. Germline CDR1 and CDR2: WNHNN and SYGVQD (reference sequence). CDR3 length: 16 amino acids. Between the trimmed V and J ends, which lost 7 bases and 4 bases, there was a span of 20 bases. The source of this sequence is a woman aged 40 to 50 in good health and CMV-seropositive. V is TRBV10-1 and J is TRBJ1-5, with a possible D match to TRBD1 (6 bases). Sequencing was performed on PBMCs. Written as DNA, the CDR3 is TGCGCCAGCAACCAAACAGGGAAGGGGGTTAATCAGCCCCAGCATTTT. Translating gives CASNQTGKGVNQPQHF.